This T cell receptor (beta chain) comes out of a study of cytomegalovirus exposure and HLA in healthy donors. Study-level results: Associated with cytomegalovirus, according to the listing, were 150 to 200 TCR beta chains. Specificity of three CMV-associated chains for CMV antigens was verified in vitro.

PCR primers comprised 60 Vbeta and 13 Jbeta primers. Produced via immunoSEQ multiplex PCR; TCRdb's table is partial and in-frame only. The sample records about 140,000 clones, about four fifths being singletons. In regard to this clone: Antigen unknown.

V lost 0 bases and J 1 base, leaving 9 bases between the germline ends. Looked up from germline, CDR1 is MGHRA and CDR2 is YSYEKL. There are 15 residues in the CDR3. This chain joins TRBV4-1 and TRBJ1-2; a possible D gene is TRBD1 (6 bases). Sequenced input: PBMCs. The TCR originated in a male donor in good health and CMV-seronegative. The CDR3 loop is CASSQEGGHNYGYTF. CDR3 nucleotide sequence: TGCGCCAGCAGCCAAGAGGGGGGGCATAACTATGGCTACACCTTC.